This T cell receptor (beta chain) emerged from a study of blood T cells in healthy people across ages. Peripheral blood was drawn, 7.5 to 10 milliliters per donor. General study results and limits: TCR beta diversity, measured per million T cells, fell in a roughly linear way with age. Relative to aged donors, long-lived donors carried more naive CD4+ cells and displayed higher diversity. CMV status of donors was not determined, possibly confounding expanded clonotype changes.

This clonotype was detected only a few times. Its antigen is unknown. CDR1 and CDR2 (germline): SGHDN, FVKESK. CDR3 size: 15 residues. The V and J ends lost 0 bases and 9 bases respectively, with 12 bases between them. The use of a sample-barcoded 5' primer and a J-beta primer mix characterized a second PCR of roughly 7 to 12 cycles. In TCRdb, the 5' RACE reads were re-called with MiXCR into one record per CDR3 protein. This table holds some 1.5 million distinct CDR3 sequences, roughly 27% found once. The J gene is TRBJ1-6, the V gene TRBV14, with D possibly being TRBD1 (6 bases). The sequenced material came from blood. The origin of this receptor is a young woman in good health. The DNA of the CDR3 is TGTGCCAGCAGCCAAGAATGGGGGGGGCTTTCACCCCTCCACTTT. As protein: CASSQEWGGLSPLHF.